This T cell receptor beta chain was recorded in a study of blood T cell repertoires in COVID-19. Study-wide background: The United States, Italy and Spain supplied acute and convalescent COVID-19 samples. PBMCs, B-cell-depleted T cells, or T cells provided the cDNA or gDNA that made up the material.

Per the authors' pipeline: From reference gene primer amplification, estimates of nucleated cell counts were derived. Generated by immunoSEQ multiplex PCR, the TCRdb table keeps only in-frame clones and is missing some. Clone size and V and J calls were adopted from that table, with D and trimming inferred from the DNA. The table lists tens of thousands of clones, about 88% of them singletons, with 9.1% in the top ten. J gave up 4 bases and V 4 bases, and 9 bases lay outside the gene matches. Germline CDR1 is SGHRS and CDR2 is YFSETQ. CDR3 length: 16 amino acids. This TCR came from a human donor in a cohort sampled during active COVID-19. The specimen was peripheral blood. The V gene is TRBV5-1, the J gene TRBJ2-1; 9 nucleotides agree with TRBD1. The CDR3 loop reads CASSQVAGQGYNEQFF. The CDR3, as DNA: TGCGCCAGCAGCCAGGTTGCGGGACAGGGTTACAATGAGCAGTTCTTC.